Below, 18 T cell receptor beta chains from the same sample are listed, as sequenced in a study of T cell repertoires in cytomegalovirus infection. TCRdb analysed the reads with MiXCR anew, one entry per CDR3 protein. The sample has fewer than 1,000,000 distinct CDR3 sequences, around 32% seen once. The antigens of these receptors remain unknown. The sample was cultured CD8+ T cells from PBMCs, taken from culture after CMV antigen stimulation. The receptors stem from a human donor in good health (CMV status not recorded). Some clones in this sample may be carry-over from other donors' samples.

The J gene is TRBJ2-1, the V gene TRBV7-9, with 13 bases that match TRBD2. The J segment lost 9 bases and the V segment lost 2 bases, leaving 10 bases of the junction unmatched. Germline values: CDR1 SEHNR, CDR2 FQNEAQ (reference sequence). The CDR3 extends over 17 amino acids. The CDR3 protein is CASSLTRLAGGMSEQFF. CDR3 sequence (DNA): TGTGCCAGCAGCTTAACCCGACTAGCGGGGGGTATGAGTGAGCAGTTCTTC.

This CDR3 reads CASSEASTSGGIEQFF. CDR3 in DNA: TGTGCCAGCAGTGAAGCTTCGACTAGCGGGGGGATTGAGCAGTTCTTC. The chain links TRBV2 to TRBJ2-1; TRBD2 agrees at 13 bases. Germline assignment: CDR1 SNHLY and CDR2 FYNNEI. The junction had 5 bases not matched to a gene; V was cut back by 0 bases and J by 9 bases. The CDR3 covers 16 residues. The full variable domain, completed using reference TRBV2 and TRBJ2-1, is EPEVTQTPSHQVTQMGQEVILRCVPISNHLYFYWYRQILGQKVEFLVSFYNNEISEKSEIFDDQFSVERPDGSNFTLKIRSTKLEDSAMYFCASSEASTSGGIEQFFGPGTRLTVL.

This sequence joins TRBV14 and TRBJ2-3; D is unresolved. Germline assignment: CDR1 SGHDN and CDR2 FVKESK. The CDR3 contains 16 residues. Trimming pared 4 bases from V and 1 base from J, leaving 15 bases between. CDR3 DNA sequence: TGTGCCAGCAGCCCCTATACGGGTCCCCGCACAGATACGCAGTATTTT. Residues: CASSPYTGPRTDTQYF.

Only a few counts were recorded for this clonotype. This chain uses TRBV6-2 or TRBV6-3 with TRBJ1-1; 7 bases map to TRBD1. With V trimmed by 7 bases and J by 3 bases, 11 bases remained unmatched. CDR1 is MNHEY and CDR2 is SVGEGT in the germline V gene. The CDR3 is 15 residues long. The CDR3 loop reads CASTRSQGFHTEAFF. CDR3 nucleotide sequence: TGTGCCAGCACTAGATCACAGGGGTTTCACACTGAAGCTTTCTTT.

This chain joins TRBV6-2 or TRBV6-3 and TRBJ2-7; D remains unclear. From germline, CDR1 is MNHEY and CDR2 SVGEGT. This CDR3 has 8 amino acids. In DNA form, the CDR3 reads TGTGAGCCCTACGAGCAGTACTTC. It codes for CEPYEQYF.

The gene calls are TRBV4-2 and TRBJ2-7; D may be TRBD2 (5 bases). V gave up 1 base and J gave up 6 bases, with 10 bases separating them. Germline V gene data show CDR1 as LGHNA and CDR2 as YNFKEQ. This CDR3 has 13 amino acids. In DNA form, the CDR3 reads TGTGCCAGCAGCCAAGCGGTGGCGGGCGAGCAGTACTTC. It codes for CASSQAVAGEQYF.

This chain connects TRBV6-5 to TRBJ1-2; maybe TRBD1 (5 bases). The CDR3 spans 14 residues. V gave up 7 bases and J gave up 0 bases, with 12 bases separating them. CDR1 MNHEY and CDR2 SVGAGI come from the germline V gene. The CDR3 DNA follows: TGTGCCAGCACCCCAGACAGATCTAACTATGGCTACACCTTC. It is translated as CASTPDRSNYGYTF.

This clonotype has only a few counts. The chain employs TRBV7-9 and TRBJ2-3, with D perhaps assigned TRBD1 or TRBD2 (5 bases each). CDR1 and CDR2 from the germline V gene are SEHNR and FQNEAQ (reference sequence). There are 19 residues in the CDR3. Trimming removed 5 bases at V and 1 base at J, with 25 bases between. CDR3 region: CASSAMWRTPASRTDTQYF. The CDR3 nucleotides read TGTGCCAGCAGCGCTATGTGGAGGACACCAGCGAGCCGCACAGATACGCAGTATTTT.

The rearrangement links TRBV4-2 to TRBJ1-1; D ambiguous. V lost 0 bases and J 0 bases, leaving 8 bases between the germline ends. The CDR3 is made up of 15 amino acids. The germline V gene has CDR1 LGHNA and CDR2 YNFKEQ. The CDR3 spells CASSQDWEVNTEAFF. The CDR3 nucleotides read TGTGCCAGCAGCCAAGATTGGGAGGTGAACACTGAAGCTTTCTTT.

This clonotype turned up a few times. The rearrangement links TRBV7-9 to TRBJ2-2; 9 nucleotides agree with TRBD1. The CDR3 is 17 residues long. CDR1 SEHNR and CDR2 FQNEAQ come from the germline V gene (reference sequence). Losses at the gene ends were 0 bases for V and 6 bases for J; bases not matched to a gene: 8. The CDR3 loop is CASSLAPGQGLAGELFF. DNA for the CDR3: TGTGCCAGCAGCTTAGCCCCTGGACAGGGGTTAGCCGGGGAGCTGTTTTTT.

The V gene is TRBV24-1, the J gene TRBJ1-2; D perhaps matches TRBD1 (6 bases). The germline gives CDR1 KGHDR, CDR2 SFDVKD. V was cut by 2 bases and J by 7 bases, with 10 bases left in between. This CDR3 region has 13 residues. The DNA for the CDR3 is TGTGCCACCAGTGATTCAGCAGGGGTTGGCTACACCTTC. This codes for CATSDSAGVGYTF.

This clonotype was observed a handful of times. The chain recombines TRBV7-9 with TRBJ1-2; 8 nucleotides agree with TRBD1. This CDR3 is built from 14 residues. Losses at the gene ends were 5 bases for V and 2 bases for J; bases not matched to a gene: 4. Germline V CDR1 and CDR2: SEHNR, FQNEAQ (reference sequence). CDR3 region: CASSRTGQNYGYTF. The DNA for the CDR3 is TGTGCCAGCAGCAGGACAGGGCAAAACTATGGCTACACCTTC.

On this clonotype itself: A much larger clone differs from this one at a single base, so this may be a read error. The rearrangement uses TRBV4-3 and TRBJ2-1; TRBD2 might be the D (5 bases). The CDR3 covers 15 residues. In germline, CDR1 is LGHNA, CDR2 YSLEER. The CDR3 DNA follows: TGCGCCAGCAGCTCCGAAGGCTCACCCGGGGATGAGGAGTTCTTC. Encoded protein: CASSSEGSPGDEEFF.

The chain is built from TRBV28 and TRBJ1-5; D not certain. This CDR3 spans 15 amino acids. Germline-derived CDR1 and CDR2 are MDHEN and SYDVKM. The V gene lost 2 bases and the J gene lost 3 bases, with 11 bases spanning the gap. In DNA form, the CDR3 reads TGTGCCAGCAGTTTAGAGACAAGAGCCAATCAGCCCCAGCATTTT. Translating gives CASSLETRANQPQHF.

The chain combines TRBV5-4 with TRBJ2-3, with no clear D. The CDR3 contains 15 residues. Germline CDR1 reads SGHNT; CDR2 reads YYREEE (reference sequence). V was clipped by 4 bases and J by 3 bases, with 15 bases between them. CDR3 DNA sequence: TGTGCCAGCAGCCCCCCGTCTTACGGGACAGATACGCAGTATTTT. It encodes CASSPPSYGTDTQYF.

This clonotype was seen only a few times. The chain joins TRBV24-1 to TRBJ2-1, with D uncertain. CDR3 length equals 14 residues. From germline, CDR1 is KGHDR and CDR2 SFDVKD. The V gene lost 4 bases and the J gene lost 5 bases, with 11 bases spanning the gap. The CDR3 loop is CATSDPSGDNEQFF. In DNA form, the CDR3 reads TGTGCCACCAGTGACCCCAGTGGCGACAATGAGCAGTTCTTC.

The J gene is TRBJ1-1, the V gene TRBV3-1, with D unclear. Deletions cut 3 bases from V and 3 bases from J, with 20 bases between. This CDR3 contains 17 residues. Germline values: CDR1 LGHDT, CDR2 YNNKEL (reference sequence). CDR3 residues: CASSHSGRYYGDTEAFF. CDR3 in DNA: TGTGCCAGCAGCCATAGTGGGCGTTATTATGGGGACACTGAAGCTTTCTTT.

In its sample, this clonotype was seen a few times. The V gene is TRBV19, the J gene TRBJ1-3; D is unresolved. V was shortened by 3 bases and J by 1 base, with 10 bases between the two germline ends. Per the germline V gene, CDR1 is LNHDA and CDR2 is SQIVND (reference sequence). This CDR3 is built from 15 residues. The CDR3 protein is CASSMGGYSGNTIYF. For the CDR3, the DNA is TGTGCCAGTAGTATGGGCGGGTATTCTGGAAACACCATATATTTT.